The entry below gives a single TCR beta chain sequence along with its context. Its antigen is unknown. This entry is derived from a study of tumor-infiltrating lymphocytes in primary liver carcinoma. Study conclusions and caveats: Compared with blood, tumor repertoires held significantly more in their top 250 clones. Tumor region pairs outstripped tumor-adjacent and tumor-blood pairs in overlap.

From unsorted bulk tissue weighing roughly 17-34 mg, DNA and RNA were co-extracted. The authors sampled five separate regions per tumor. A constant-region primer served to make TCR beta cDNA from approximately 490 ng total RNA. Three-round nested multiplex PCR performed with slightly modified ARM-PCR produced the TCR beta libraries. TCRdb itself ran the multiplex PCR reads through MiXCR, one entry per CDR3 protein. This table has around 60,000 distinct CDR3 sequences, roughly 70% appearing once. This TCR derives from a middle-aged man with primary liver carcinoma and hepatitis B virus infection. Source material: liver tumor tissue from sampling region 4. Regarding subset: tumor region T4, right-lateral pole.

CDR3 in amino acids: CASSMALGGTNEKLFF. The CDR3 coding sequence is TGTGCCAGCAGCATGGCACTAGGAGGAACAAATGAAAAACTGTTTTTT. The J gene is TRBJ1-4, the V gene TRBV11-2; D gene uncertain. The V gene lost 5 bases and the J gene lost 5 bases, with 18 bases spanning the gap. The germline CDR1 and CDR2 sequences are SGHAT and FQNNGV. CDR3 size: 16 residues. Combining the CDR3 with reference TRBV11-2 and TRBJ1-4 gives the whole variable domain EAGVAQSPRYKIIEKRQSVAFWCNPISGHATLYWYQQILGQGPKLLIQFQNNGVVDDSQLPKDRFSAERLKGVDSTLKIQPAKLEDSAVYLCASSMALGGTNEKLFFGSGTQLSVL.